The 13 T cell receptor beta chains below were found in one sample sequenced in a study of blood T cell repertoires in COVID-19. Clones were sequenced by immunoSEQ multiplex PCR, and TCRdb holds only the in-frame ones, with some missing. Among about 170,000 clones listed, around 67% were seen once. Sequenced sample: peripheral blood. These TCRs come from a woman older than 75 with acute or convalescent COVID-19.

The chain recombines TRBV27 with TRBJ2-1; 8 bases are a match to TRBD1. This CDR3 has 13 amino acids. CDR1 and CDR2 from the germline V gene are MNHEY and SMNVEV (reference sequence). J gave up 8 bases and V 4 bases, and 4 bases lay outside the gene matches. In DNA, the CDR3 is TGTGCCAGCAGTTACATGGACAGGGATGAGCAGTTCTTC. It codes for CASSYMDRDEQFF.

This clone was detected only once. The chain joins TRBV12-3 or TRBV12-4 to TRBJ2-7; TRBD1 might be the D (6 bases). CDR3 length: 13 amino acids. Between the trimmed V and J ends, which lost 6 bases and 6 bases, there was a span of 15 bases. Here the CDR3 reads CASSLTQGVEQYF. DNA for the CDR3: TGTGCCAGCAGCCTCACACAGGGAGTCGAGCAGTACTTC.

About this clone: Within the sample, other DNA sequences also encode this same CDR3. The genes are TRBV3-1 (or the pseudogene TRBV3-2) and TRBJ2-7; a possible D gene is TRBD1 (5 bases). V was cut by 2 bases and J by 0 bases, with 5 bases left in between. Germline V gives CDR1 LGHDT, CDR2 YNNKEL (reference sequence). CDR3 length: 13 amino acids. The CDR3 region is CASSQQGSYEQYF. The CDR3 nucleotides read TGTGCCAGCAGCCAACAGGGCTCCTACGAGCAGTACTTC.

The sample holds one count of this clone. The same CDR3 is also encoded by other DNA sequences in this sample. V gene TRBV11-3 combines with J gene TRBJ2-3, with D perhaps TRBD2 (5 bases). V was trimmed by 2 bases and J by 1 base, leaving 7 bases between them. This CDR3 contains 14 residues. Germline assignment: CDR1 SGHNT and CDR2 YENEEA. This CDR3 reads CASSLSGGTDTQYF. CDR3 in DNA: TGTGCCAGCAGCTTAAGCGGAGGCACAGATACGCAGTATTTT.

The V call is TRBV19, the J call TRBJ2-1; a possible D gene is TRBD2 (6 bases). The germline gives CDR1 LNHDA, CDR2 SQIVND (reference sequence). Trimming left V 3 bases short and J 4 bases short, with 16 bases between. There are 16 residues in the CDR3. For the CDR3, the DNA is TGTGCCAGTAGTATTTTTCCGACTAGTGGATACAATGAGCAGTTCTTC. It encodes CASSIFPTSGYNEQFF.

The chain joins TRBV10-1 to TRBJ2-3; maybe TRBD2 (6 bases). V lost 6 bases and J lost 6, with 22 bases in between. Germline CDR1 and CDR2: WNHNN and SYGVQD (reference sequence). This CDR3 is 16 amino acids long. The CDR3 is CASSARRTGEFDTQYF. CDR3 DNA: TGCGCCAGCAGCGCTCGGAGAACGGGAGAGTTCGATACGCAGTATTTT.

This clone is a singleton in its sample. V usage is TRBV5-4 and J usage is TRBJ2-7; the match to TRBD2 covers 9 bases. The CDR3 runs 15 residues. V lost 0 bases and J lost 11; bases outside the gene matches: 12. Germline-derived CDR1 and CDR2 are SGHNT and YYREEE (reference sequence). The chain's CDR3 is CASSLGTSESNSEYF. The CDR3 bases are TGTGCCAGCAGCTTGGGGACTAGCGAATCTAATAGCGAGTACTTC.

The rearrangement links TRBV5-4 to TRBJ2-2, with 9 bases fitting TRBD2. The germline V gene encodes CDR1 SGHNT and CDR2 YYREEE (reference sequence). The CDR3 spans 16 residues. V lost 10 bases and J lost 8; bases outside the gene matches: 18. The CDR3 is CASKISGSHIRGELFF. CDR3 nucleotide sequence: TGTGCCTCCAAAATTAGCGGGAGCCATATTCGGGGGGAGCTGTTTTTT.

The V and J genes are TRBV6-5 and TRBJ1-6, with TRBD1 as a possible D gene (5 bases). V dropped 7 bases and J dropped 3 bases, with 7 bases sitting between them. This CDR3 is 13 amino acids long. From germline, CDR1 is MNHEY and CDR2 SVGAGI. In DNA, the CDR3 is TGTGCCAGCAAGGACATCTATAATTCACCCCTCCACTTT. It codes for CASKDIYNSPLHF.

The chain uses TRBV11-2 and TRBJ2-7, with D possibly matching TRBD2 (5 bases). The germline V and J ends were trimmed by 1 base and 2 bases, with 12 bases remaining between them. Germline loops: CDR1 SGHAT, CDR2 FQNNGV. This CDR3 contains 15 residues. CDR3 sequence (DNA): TGTGCCAGCAGCTTAGTGATCGGGGAAACCTACGAGCAGTACTTC. Translating gives CASSLVIGETYEQYF.

This clone was observed a single time. The CDR3 reads CASSFSGTRETQYF. DNA for the CDR3: TGTGCCAGCAGCTTCAGCGGGACTCGGGAGACCCAGTACTTC. This chain joins TRBV7-2 and TRBJ2-5, with 7 bases aligning to TRBD2. There are 14 residues in the CDR3. From germline, CDR1 is SGHTA and CDR2 FQGNSA. V was clipped by 3 bases and J by 5 bases; unmatched bases: 6.

This clone has just one count. The gene calls are TRBV1 and TRBJ2-1; no DNA check was done on the table's D call, TRBD2. TRBV1 is an annotated pseudogene. The CDR3 contains 15 residues. CDR3 sequence reads: CTSSHLDVQYNEQFF. The CDR3 DNA reads as TGCACCAGCAGCCACCTAGACGTCCAGTACAATGAGCAGTTCTTC.

Of note for this clone: The sample holds other DNA sequences that translate to the same CDR3. The genes are TRBV7-2 and TRBJ1-3; TRBD1 matches at 12 bases. This CDR3 comprises 16 residues. V was clipped by 3 bases and J by 2 bases; unmatched bases: 2. Germline assignment: CDR1 SGHTA and CDR2 FQGNSA. The CDR3 bases are TGTGCCAGCAGCTTGGGACAGGGGGCGACTGGAAACACCATATATTTT. This gives the protein CASSLGQGATGNTIYF.